This TCR beta chain was identified in a study of shared clonotypes between healthy human individuals. Genomic DNA of every subset was divided equally among multiple immunoSEQ plates. Assay used: immunoSEQ multiplex PCR; TCRdb lists only in-frame clones, some missing. Found here are 500,000 to 550,000 clones, around 95% of them singletons; the top ten hold 0.055% to 0.075%. CDR3 length equals 16 residues. Trimming took 7 bases from V and 7 from J, leaving 22 bases between them. Germline V gene lookup returns CDR1 MDHEN and CDR2 SYDVKM. The sample comprised naive CD4+ T cells sorted from blood. Subset in this sample: CD45RA+ positively selected. The chain employs TRBV28 and TRBJ1-4; D is unclear. The receptor was derived from a woman in her 30s in good health. This CDR3 reads CASISRRPGLGEKLFF. The CDR3 region has the DNA TGTGCCAGCATATCCCGTCGGCCGGGTCTCGGTGAAAAACTGTTTTTT.